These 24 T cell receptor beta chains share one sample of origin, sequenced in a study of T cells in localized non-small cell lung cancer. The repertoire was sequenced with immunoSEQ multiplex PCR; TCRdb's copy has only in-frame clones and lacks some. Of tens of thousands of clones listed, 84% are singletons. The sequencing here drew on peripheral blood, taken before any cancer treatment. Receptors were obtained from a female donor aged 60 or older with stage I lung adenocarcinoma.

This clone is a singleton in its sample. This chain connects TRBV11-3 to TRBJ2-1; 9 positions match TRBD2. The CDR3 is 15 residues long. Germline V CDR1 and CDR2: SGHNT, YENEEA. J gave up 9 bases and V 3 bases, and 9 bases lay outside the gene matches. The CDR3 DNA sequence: TGTGCCAGCAGCTTTAAGGCTAGCGGGAACCGTGAGCAGTTCTTC. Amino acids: CASSFKASGNREQFF. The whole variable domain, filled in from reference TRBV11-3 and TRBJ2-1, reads EAGVVQSPRYKIIEKKQPVAFWCNPISGHNTLYWYLQNLGQGPELLIRYENEEAVDDSQLPKDRFSAERLKGVDSTLKIQPAELGDSAVYLCASSFKASGNREQFFGPGTRLTVL.

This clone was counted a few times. The CDR3 protein is CASSLGDIVGYTF. In nucleotides, the CDR3 is TGTGCCAGCAGCTTGGGGGACATTGTAGGCTACACCTTC. This chain uses TRBV7-9 with TRBJ1-2; a possible D gene is TRBD1 (6 bases). This CDR3 is 13 amino acids long. The germline V and J ends were trimmed by 3 bases and 8 bases, with 13 bases remaining between them. Germline V lookup: CDR1 SEHNR, CDR2 FQNEAQ (reference sequence).

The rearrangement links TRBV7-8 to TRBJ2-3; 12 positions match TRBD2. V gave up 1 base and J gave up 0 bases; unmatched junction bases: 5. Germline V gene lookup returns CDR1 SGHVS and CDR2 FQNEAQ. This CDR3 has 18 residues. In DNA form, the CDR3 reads TGTGCCAGCAGCTTAGACGCTAGCGGGGGGGTGAGCACAGATACGCAGTATTTT. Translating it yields CASSLDASGGVSTDTQYF.

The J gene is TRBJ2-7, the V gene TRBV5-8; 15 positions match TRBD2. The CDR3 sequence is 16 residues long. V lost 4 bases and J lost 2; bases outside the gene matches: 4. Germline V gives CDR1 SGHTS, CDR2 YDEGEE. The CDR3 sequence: CASSRGLAGGAYEQYF. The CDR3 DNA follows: TGTGCCAGCAGCAGAGGACTAGCGGGAGGGGCCTACGAGCAGTACTTC.

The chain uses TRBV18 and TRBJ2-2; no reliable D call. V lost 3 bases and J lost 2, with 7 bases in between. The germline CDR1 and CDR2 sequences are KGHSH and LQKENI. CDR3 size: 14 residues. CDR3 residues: CASSPDTNTGELFF. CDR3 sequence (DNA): TGTGCCAGCTCACCCGACACAAACACCGGGGAGCTGTTTTTT.

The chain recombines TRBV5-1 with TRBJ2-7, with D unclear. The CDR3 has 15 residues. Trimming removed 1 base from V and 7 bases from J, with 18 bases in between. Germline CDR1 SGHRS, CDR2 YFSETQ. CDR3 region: CASSLYELASREQYF. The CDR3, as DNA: TGCGCCAGCAGCTTGTATGAGCTTGCTAGTCGGGAGCAGTACTTC.

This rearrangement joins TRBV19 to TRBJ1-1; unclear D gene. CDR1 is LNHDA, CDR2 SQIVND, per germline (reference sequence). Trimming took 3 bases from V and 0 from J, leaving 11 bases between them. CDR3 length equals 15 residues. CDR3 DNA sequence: TGTGCCAGTAGTATCTCGCACGGACTGAACACTGAAGCTTTCTTT. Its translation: CASSISHGLNTEAFF.

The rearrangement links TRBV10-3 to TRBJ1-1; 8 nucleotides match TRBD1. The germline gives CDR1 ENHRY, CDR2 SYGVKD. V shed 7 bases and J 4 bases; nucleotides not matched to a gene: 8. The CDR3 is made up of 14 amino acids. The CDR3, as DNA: TGTGCCATCAACGCAGACAGGGGAGCCACTGAAGCTTTCTTT. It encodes CAINADRGATEAFF.

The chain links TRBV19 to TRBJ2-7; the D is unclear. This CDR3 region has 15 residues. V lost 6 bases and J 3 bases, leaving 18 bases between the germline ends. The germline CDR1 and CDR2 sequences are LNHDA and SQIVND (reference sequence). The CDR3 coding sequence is TGTGCCAGTAGCACCCAGTTAGGGCCGGGCTACGAGCAGTACTTC. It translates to CASSTQLGPGYEQYF.

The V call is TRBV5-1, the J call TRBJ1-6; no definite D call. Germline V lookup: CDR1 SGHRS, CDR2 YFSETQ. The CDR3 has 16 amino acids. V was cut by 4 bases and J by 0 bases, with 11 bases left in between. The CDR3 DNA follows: TGCGCCAGCAGCACAAGCGTCCTCTCCTATAATTCACCCCTCCACTTT. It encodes CASSTSVLSYNSPLHF.

CDR3 residues: CASSSNPGNTIYF. Written as DNA, the CDR3 is TGTGCCAGCAGTTCAAATCCGGGAAACACCATATATTTT. The V call is TRBV28, the J call TRBJ1-3; D ambiguous. Per germline, CDR1 MDHEN and CDR2 SYDVKM. This CDR3 has 13 amino acids. V was pared by 4 bases and J by 4 bases, with 8 bases between.

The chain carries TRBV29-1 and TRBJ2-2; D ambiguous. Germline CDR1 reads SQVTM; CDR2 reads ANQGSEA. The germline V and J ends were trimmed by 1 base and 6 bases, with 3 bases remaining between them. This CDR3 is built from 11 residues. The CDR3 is CSVEGPGELFF. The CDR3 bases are TGCAGCGTTGAAGGGCCCGGGGAGCTGTTTTTT.

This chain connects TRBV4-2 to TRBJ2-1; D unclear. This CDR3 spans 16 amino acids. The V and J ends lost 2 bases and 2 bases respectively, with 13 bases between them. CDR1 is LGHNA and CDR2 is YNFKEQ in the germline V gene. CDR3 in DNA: TGTGCCAGCAGCCAACCGACAAATACGGCCTACAATGAGCAGTTCTTC. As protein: CASSQPTNTAYNEQFF.

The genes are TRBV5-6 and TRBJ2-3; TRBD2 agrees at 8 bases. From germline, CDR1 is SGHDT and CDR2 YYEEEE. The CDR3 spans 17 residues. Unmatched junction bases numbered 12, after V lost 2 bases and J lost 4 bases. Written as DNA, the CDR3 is TGTGCCAGCAGCTTTAAAACTAGCGGCCTCAAGGCAGATACGCAGTATTTT. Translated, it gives CASSFKTSGLKADTQYF.

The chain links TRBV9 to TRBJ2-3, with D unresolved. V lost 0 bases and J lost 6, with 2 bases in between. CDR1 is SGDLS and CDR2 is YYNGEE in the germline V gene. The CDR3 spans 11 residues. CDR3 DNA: TGTGCCAGCAGCGTAGCTGATACGCAGTATTTT. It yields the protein CASSVADTQYF.

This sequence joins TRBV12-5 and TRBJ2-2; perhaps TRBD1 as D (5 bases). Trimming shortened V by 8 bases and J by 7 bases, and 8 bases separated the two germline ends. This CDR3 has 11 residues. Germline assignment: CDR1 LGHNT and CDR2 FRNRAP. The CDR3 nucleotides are TGTGCTAGTCAGGGTGTCGGGGAGCTGTTTTTT. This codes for CASQGVGELFF.

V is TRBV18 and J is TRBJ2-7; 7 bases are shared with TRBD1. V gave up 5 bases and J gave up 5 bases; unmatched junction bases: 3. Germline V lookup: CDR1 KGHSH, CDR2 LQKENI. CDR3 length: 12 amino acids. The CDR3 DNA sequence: TGTGCCAGCTCAGACAGGGCTGACGAGCAGTACTTC. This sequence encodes CASSDRADEQYF.

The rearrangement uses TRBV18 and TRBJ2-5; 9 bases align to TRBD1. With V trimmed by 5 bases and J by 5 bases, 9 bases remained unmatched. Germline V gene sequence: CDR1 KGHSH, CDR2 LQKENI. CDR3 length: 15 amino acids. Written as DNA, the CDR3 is TGTGCCAGCTCATCCGGGACAGGGAGTAGGGAGACCCAGTACTTC. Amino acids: CASSSGTGSRETQYF.

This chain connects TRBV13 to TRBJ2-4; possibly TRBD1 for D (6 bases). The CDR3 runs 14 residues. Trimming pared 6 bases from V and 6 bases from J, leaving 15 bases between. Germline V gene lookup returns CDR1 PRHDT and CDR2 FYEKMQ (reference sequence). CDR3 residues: CASRGAGTVNIQYF. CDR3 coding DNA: TGTGCCAGCAGGGGGGCCGGGACGGTAAACATTCAGTACTTC.

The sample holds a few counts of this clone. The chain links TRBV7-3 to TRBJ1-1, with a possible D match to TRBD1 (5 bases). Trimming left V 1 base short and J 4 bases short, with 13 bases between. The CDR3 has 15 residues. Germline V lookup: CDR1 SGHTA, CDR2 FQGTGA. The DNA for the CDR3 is TGTGCCAGCAGCTTAAATCAGGGTAGGATCACTGAAGCTTTCTTT. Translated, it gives CASSLNQGRITEAFF.

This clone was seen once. CDR3 nucleotides: TGTGCCAGCAGTTTACGGGGCGGGACCTCCTACGAGCAGTACTTC. This translates into CASSLRGGTSYEQYF. The chain links TRBV27 to TRBJ2-7; tentative D call: TRBD2 (6 bases). V was shortened by 2 bases and J by 0 bases, with 11 bases between the two germline ends. Germline CDR1 MNHEY, CDR2 SMNVEV (reference sequence). This CDR3 has 15 residues.

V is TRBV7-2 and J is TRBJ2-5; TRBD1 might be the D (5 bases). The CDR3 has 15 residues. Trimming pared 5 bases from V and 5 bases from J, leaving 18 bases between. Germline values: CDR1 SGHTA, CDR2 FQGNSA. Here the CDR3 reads CASSPGQGVVETQYF. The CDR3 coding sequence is TGTGCCAGCAGCCCCGGGCAGGGTGTGGTGGAGACCCAGTACTTC.

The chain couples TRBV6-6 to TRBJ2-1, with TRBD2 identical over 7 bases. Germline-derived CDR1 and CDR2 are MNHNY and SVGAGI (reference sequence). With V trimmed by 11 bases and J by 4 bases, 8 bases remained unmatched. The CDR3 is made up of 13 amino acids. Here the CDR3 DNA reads TGTGCCTCGGGGGGAGCGGAGTACAATGAGCAGTTCTTC. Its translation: CASGGAEYNEQFF.

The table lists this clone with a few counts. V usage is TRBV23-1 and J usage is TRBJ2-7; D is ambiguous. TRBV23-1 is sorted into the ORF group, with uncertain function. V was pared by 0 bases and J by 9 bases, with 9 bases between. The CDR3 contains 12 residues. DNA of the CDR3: TGCGCCAGCAGTCAATCAGGTTTGGTGCAGTACTTC. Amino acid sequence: CASSQSGLVQYF.